One sample yielded the 18 T cell receptor beta chains listed below, sequenced in a study of blood T cell dynamics during melanoma immunotherapy. Overall study results and limits: Cell-free DNA CDR3 sequences most resembled the immune-effector CD8+ subset, which was also most clonal.

Stated time point: week 3, after first cycle of checkpoint inhibitor. TIE cells were CD3+ CD4- CD8+ CD45RA- CD45RO-high CD27- CCR7- memory T cells. The table came from immunoSEQ multiplex PCR; TCRdb's copy has only in-frame clones and leaves some out. The data contain over 750 clones, 84% of them singletons. These receptors' targets are unknown. The sample here was CD8+ T cells from blood, taken from a patient treated with checkpoint blockade. The source of these receptors is a human donor with melanoma.

The chain uses TRBV6-6 and TRBJ2-5; D might be TRBD1 or TRBD2, each matching 5 bases. Germline CDR1 reads MNHNY; CDR2 reads SVGAGI (reference sequence). This CDR3 contains 13 residues. Trimming took 6 bases from V and 5 from J, leaving 13 bases between them. CDR3 nucleotides: TGTGCCAGCAGCGCCGGGGCGTGGGAGACCCAGTACTTC. Its translation is CASSAGAWETQYF.

This clone has only a few counts. The rearrangement links TRBV19 to TRBJ2-1; D unresolved. Germline V lookup: CDR1 LNHDA, CDR2 SQIVND (reference sequence). This CDR3 comprises 18 residues. Trimming left V 2 bases short and J 2 bases short, with 19 bases between. For the CDR3, the DNA is TGTGCCAGTAGTATAAACCCTCGGACGGACCTTCCCTACAATGAGCAGTTCTTC. This sequence encodes CASSINPRTDLPYNEQFF. Drawing the rest from reference TRBV19 and TRBJ2-1, the complete variable domain is DGGITQSPKYLFRKEGQNVTLSCEQNLNHDAMYWYRQDPGQGLRLIYYSQIVNDFQKGDIAEGYSVSREKKESFPLTVTSAQKNPTAFYLCASSINPRTDLPYNEQFFGPGTRLTVL.

The chain carries TRBV19 and TRBJ2-6, with 8 bases identical to TRBD1. The V gene end was trimmed by 6 bases and the J gene end by 0 bases; junction bases not matched to a gene: 4. Germline V gives CDR1 LNHDA, CDR2 SQIVND (reference sequence). The length of the CDR3 is 16 residues. CDR3 nucleotides: TGTGCCAGTAGGGACAGGGATGGCTCTGGGGCCAACGTCCTGACTTTC. Translated, it gives CASRDRDGSGANVLTF.

This clone was counted a single time. The chain employs TRBV28 and TRBJ2-3; D is possibly TRBD2 (5 bases). Germline V gene lookup returns CDR1 MDHEN and CDR2 SYDVKM. V was cut by 8 bases and J by 8 bases, with 38 bases left in between. The CDR3 is 20 amino acids. CDR3 bases: TGTGCCAGCCCCCCGGGAAGAGACACCTTGTTTAGGATGCAAGGAGGTACGCAGTATTTT. It encodes CASPPGRDTLFRMQGGTQYF. Together with reference TRBV28 and TRBJ2-3, the CDR3 gives the full variable domain: DVKVTQSSRYLVKRTGEKVFLECVQDMDHENMFWYRQDPGLGLRLIYFSYDVKMKEKGDIPEGYSVSREKKERFSLILESASTNQTSMYLCASPPGRDTLFRMQGGTQYFGPGTRLTVL.

The chain couples TRBV7-2 to TRBJ2-7, with D uncertain. The germline V gene has CDR1 SGHTA and CDR2 FQGNSA. V was pared by 3 bases and J by 5 bases, with 5 bases between. CDR3 length: 11 amino acids. The CDR3 region is CASSLAHEQYF. As DNA, the CDR3 is TGTGCCAGCAGCTTGGCTCACGAGCAGTACTTC. The full variable domain, in which reference TRBV7-2 and TRBJ2-7 provide the parts outside the CDR3, is GAGVSQSPSNKVTEKGKDVELRCDPISGHTALYWYRQSLGQGLEFLIYFQGNSAPDKSGLPSDRFSAERTGGSVSTLTIQRTQQEDSAVYLCASSLAHEQYFGPGTRLTVT.

The J gene is TRBJ2-2, the V gene TRBV13; weak D call: TRBD1 (5 bases). The germline V gene encodes CDR1 PRHDT and CDR2 FYEKMQ (reference sequence). CDR3 size: 17 residues. Deletions cut 3 bases from V and 2 bases from J, with 16 bases between. The DNA of the CDR3 is TGTGCCAGCAGCTTGGGCGACAGTAACATAAACACCGGGGAGCTGTTTTTT. This translates into CASSLGDSNINTGELFF.

The chain links TRBV6-5 to TRBJ2-7; D is possibly TRBD2 (6 bases). This CDR3 spans 14 amino acids. Between the trimmed V and J ends, which lost 4 bases and 1 base, there was a span of 11 bases. Germline lookup yields CDR1 MNHEY and CDR2 SVGAGI. The chain's CDR3 is CASSWGRGSYEQYF. DNA of the CDR3: TGTGCCAGCAGTTGGGGACGGGGGTCCTACGAGCAGTACTTC.

This CDR3 reads CASRPGGSYEQYF. CDR3 DNA sequence: TGCGCCAGCAGGCCAGGGGGCTCCTACGAGCAGTACTTC. The chain joins TRBV10-2 to TRBJ2-7, with 7 bases matching TRBD1. The V and J ends lost 6 bases and 0 bases, in that order; junction bases with no gene match: 2. From germline, CDR1 is WSHSY and CDR2 SAAADI. This CDR3 spans 13 amino acids.

The rearrangement joins TRBV9 to TRBJ2-7; 7 bases align to TRBD2. This CDR3 region has 13 residues. Germline loops: CDR1 SGDLS, CDR2 YYNGEE. With 3 bases clipped from V and 5 bases from J, the junction kept 5 bases outside the gene matches. The CDR3 region is CASSAGGGDEQYF. The CDR3 coding sequence is TGTGCCAGCAGCGCCGGGGGAGGGGACGAGCAGTACTTC.

The chain employs TRBV9 and TRBJ2-7; 7 nucleotides align to TRBD2. The germline V gene encodes CDR1 SGDLS and CDR2 YYNGEE. The ends lost 4 bases at V and 1 base at J; junction bases unmatched: 5. The CDR3 consists of 14 residues. CDR3 loop: CASSSSGESYEQYF. In DNA, the CDR3 is TGTGCCAGCAGCTCGAGCGGGGAATCCTACGAGCAGTACTTC.

The rearrangement uses TRBV6-1 and TRBJ1-2; D may be TRBD1 (5 bases). The germline V gene has CDR1 MNHNS and CDR2 SASEGT. The length of the CDR3 is 15 residues. V was shortened by 2 bases and J by 6 bases, with 16 bases between the two germline ends. The CDR3 sequence: CASSERFGRADGYTF. Written as DNA, the CDR3 is TGTGCCAGCAGTGAAAGGTTCGGCAGGGCCGATGGCTACACCTTC.

This clone was counted only a few times. The chain combines TRBV7-8 with TRBJ1-1; TRBD1 might be the D (5 bases). The CDR3 runs to 11 residues. Per germline, CDR1 SGHVS and CDR2 FQNEAQ. The V gene lost 4 bases and the J gene lost 8 bases, with 8 bases spanning the gap. The CDR3 DNA follows: TGTGCCAGCAGCTCCAGGGTCGAAGCTTTCTTT. Its translation: CASSSRVEAFF.

This clone is large by share. The chain couples TRBV7-6 to TRBJ2-7; D not resolved. The V end lost 5 bases, the J end lost 3 bases, and 11 bases lay between the germline ends. This CDR3 is built from 13 residues. Germline V lookup: CDR1 SGHVS, CDR2 FNYEAQ. Here the CDR3 reads CASSIGPNYEQYF. The CDR3 DNA is TGTGCCAGCAGCATCGGACCCAACTACGAGCAGTACTTC.

The chain employs TRBV5-1 and TRBJ2-4; TRBD1 or TRBD2 may be the D gene (5 bases each). CDR1 SGHRS and CDR2 YFSETQ come from the germline V gene. This CDR3 contains 17 residues. The germline V and J ends were trimmed by 0 bases and 1 base, with 14 bases remaining between them. The CDR3 bases are TGCGCCAGCAGCTTGGGGCTGGGGGTGAAGGCCAAAAACATTCAGTACTTC. Amino acids: CASSLGLGVKAKNIQYF.

The rearrangement links TRBV7-9 to TRBJ2-4, with TRBD1 identical over 9 bases. CDR3 length: 14 amino acids. The germline V gene has CDR1 SEHNR and CDR2 FQNEAQ (reference sequence). J was trimmed by 7 bases and V by 1 base; bases with no gene match: 2. CDR3 amino acids: CASSLVGQGNIQYF. The DNA of the CDR3 is TGTGCCAGCAGCTTAGTTGGACAGGGGAACATTCAGTACTTC. The whole variable domain, remainder taken from reference TRBV7-9 and TRBJ2-4, is DTGVSQNPRHKITKRGQNVTFRCDPISEHNRLYWYRQTLGQGPEFLTYFQNEAQLEKSRLLSDRFSAERPKGSFSTLEIQRTEQGDSAMYLCASSLVGQGNIQYFGAGTRLSVL.

This clone turned up a few times. CDR3 loop: CSASSGNEQFF. CDR3 sequence (DNA): TGCAGTGCTAGTAGCGGAAATGAGCAGTTCTTC. V is TRBV20-1 and J is TRBJ2-1; D is possibly TRBD2 (6 bases). CDR1 and CDR2 (germline): DFQATT, SNEGSKA (reference sequence). The CDR3 extends over 11 amino acids. V lost 3 bases to trimming and J lost 7 bases, with 7 bases between them.

The V call is TRBV13, the J call TRBJ2-7, with 7 nucleotides matching TRBD1. The CDR3 loop spans 13 amino acids. Germline values: CDR1 PRHDT, CDR2 FYEKMQ (reference sequence). The junction had 4 bases not matched to a gene; V was cut back by 6 bases and J by 2 bases. The CDR3 is CASRQGKTYEQYF. The CDR3 bases are TGTGCCAGCAGACAGGGGAAGACCTACGAGCAGTACTTC.

The V call is TRBV11-3, the J call TRBJ2-7, with 7 bases fitting TRBD1. After removal of 5 bases from V and 2 bases from J, the junction contained 9 bases not matched to a gene. CDR3 length equals 15 residues. The germline CDR1 and CDR2 sequences are SGHNT and YENEEA. The CDR3 sequence: CASSPRQGNAYEQYF. The CDR3 DNA sequence: TGTGCCAGCAGCCCTCGACAGGGTAATGCCTACGAGCAGTACTTC.